Sequencing of this T cell receptor (beta chain) was carried out in a study of shared clonotypes between healthy human individuals. Study information: Donor ages ranged 18 to 49 years: a couple of women, a few men.

V lost 3 bases, J lost 0 bases, and 1 base lay in between. The length of the CDR3 is 12 residues. Germline V gene sequence: CDR1 KGHSH, CDR2 LQKENI. Study findings and constraints: Blood was the sole source, and tissue repertoires probably differ. Clonotypes not shared had lower generation probabilities than those common to all four donors.

Turning to this clone: What it recognizes is unknown. The sample contains more than one DNA sequence encoding this CDR3.

The protocol was immunoSEQ multiplex PCR, while the TCRdb copy is restricted to in-frame clones and leaves out a portion. The sample comprises roughly 640,000 clones, about 74% of which are singletons, and more than 1.5% rests with the top ten. The chain recombines TRBV18 with TRBJ2-3; no clear D. This clonotype originated in a young woman in good health. Sequenced: memory CD4+ T cells sorted from blood. Subset: CD45RA-negative fraction. CDR3 bases: TGTGCCAGCTCACCTAGCACAGATACGCAGTATTTT. This encodes CASSPSTDTQYF.